This T cell receptor (beta chain) appears in the sequencing data of a study of T cells in Graves' hyperthyroidism and ophthalmopathy (dated by TCRdb to between 2018 and 2020). Study-wide context: Peripheral blood was collected at initial diagnosis, before any treatment. The roughly 100 discovery patients were randomly split 7:3 into training and test sets. Prospective prediction of ophthalmopathy was tested in an independent validation cohort consisting of about 19 hyperthyroidism patients and 17 patients who later progressed to ophthalmopathy. In addition, the study compared T-cell repertoires in thyroid tissue and in blood from six Graves' hyperthyroidism patients. TCR V-J signatures able to tell the groups apart were searched for in a discovery cohort of 95 to 100 patients, of whom approximately 40 had Graves' ophthalmopathy and more than 55 had stable Graves' hyperthyroidism. Following sampling, methimazole starting at 30 mg daily was given to hyperthyroidism patients, and high-dose intravenous methylprednisolone was given to ophthalmopathy patients. According to the paper, TCR Vbeta CDR3 sequencing was carried out on 120 to 150 peripheral blood samples, which came from 40 to 45 ophthalmopathy, some 73 hyperthyroidism and approximately 17 progressor patients. On the study overall, not on this receptor specifically: In validation, progression to ophthalmopathy was predicted by the model with roughly 71% sensitivity and roughly 76% specificity, a median of about 6 months before onset. Sample size was not statistically predetermined, and investigators were not blinded to group allocation. Most expanded thyroid clonotypes (frequency above 0.001) were also found in blood, which suggests that blood repertoires may mirror thyroid immune responses. A 13 V-J signature model separated ophthalmopathy from stable hyperthyroidism, with approximately 87% sensitivity and 81.08% specificity in cross-validation and 80%/75% in testing.

Amplification of TCR beta CDR3 regions was carried out from RNA transcripts. For the first round of RT-PCR on the TCR CDR3, the HTBI primer set was used together with the Qiagen OneStep RT-PCR kit. The libraries were constructed in a second round of multiplex PCR and then size-selected and purified. Sequencing of the libraries was done on an Illumina HiSeq2000 using paired-end 100 bp reads. Turning to the authors' computational methods: Raw data were processed with SOAPnuke, discarding reads with adapters, uncalled bases, mean Phred below 15, or no exact constant-primer or identifier match. High-quality paired reads were merged with COPE v1.2.5, and unique nucleotide sequences were defined as clonotypes. MiTCR v1.1 was used to align clonotypes to the IMGT TRBV, TRBD and TRBJ reference segments. The analysis included only V-J combinations with a frequency above 0.0001, which together covered approximately 99% of the repertoires. The TCS score was defined as the ratio of F50 (clonal expansion) to E x V (chaos), calculated using BLOSUM62-based TCRdist between CDR3 peptides within each V-J. Welch's t-statistics and random forest reduced just over 500 V-J features to 10 to 15, which were used in a naive Bayes classifier (R e1071). The public reads were run again by TCRdb, first through fastp at Q25 and then through MiXCR, and only productive beta chains were kept. CDR3 protein duplicates are merged, each entry listing the most common genes and DNA. The V and J calls and clone size are TCRdb's, not the authors'. The sample table shows around 240,000 distinct CDR3 sequences, and roughly 15% are seen once. 13% of the sample belongs to the ten largest clones.

This clonotype has just a few counts. No cognate antigen has been identified for it. No base qualities exist here, and no much larger clone lies one base off it. CDR1 and CDR2, looked up from the germline V gene, are SGHTA and FQGTGA. Spanning cysteine to phenylalanine, the CDR3 consists of 14 amino acids. This entry keeps only the CDR3 DNA: 42 bases, framed from base 1. V is trimmed back by 2 bases and J by 6 bases, and the junction contains 6 bases that no gene match accounts for. Hyperthyroidism patients were aged 18 to 65 years and newly diagnosed, with disease duration of less than 2 months. Exclusion was applied to patients with uncontrolled infections, other autoimmune diseases, pregnancy or lactation. Diagnoses relied on clinical symptoms, serum thyroxine and TRAb, thyroid ultrasound and orbital computed tomography. Blood from progressor patients was drawn when they were first diagnosed with hyperthyroidism, before any ophthalmopathy symptoms appeared. PBMCs were separated from over 9 ml of fresh peripheral blood using Ficoll-Paque density gradient centrifugation. Progressor patients were defined as those initially diagnosed with Graves' hyperthyroidism in whom ophthalmopathy developed during follow-up. Total RNA was extracted using Trizol reagent, and RNA quality was assessed on an Agilent 2100 Bioanalyzer.

The V and J genes are TRBV7-3 and TRBJ2-7, with 8 bases matching TRBD2. The receptor was derived from a woman between 35 and 50 years old with Graves' hyperthyroidism that later progressed to Graves' ophthalmopathy. The specimen sequenced was blood. The CDR3 region reads CASSLGAGVTEQYF. The DNA sequence is as follows: TGTGCCAGCAGCTTAGGAGCGGGAGTGACCGAGCAGTACTTC.